The clone carrying this T cell receptor beta chain was recorded at least ten times. The antigen is unknown. Researchers isolated at least 6 million PBMCs per sample. The data are from a study of blood T cells in healthy people across ages. At the level of the study: Per two T cells, about one barcoded beta molecule was captured through template switching. Study-wide results and limits: Long-lived donors had more naive CD4+ cells and higher diversity than aged donors.

Sample-barcoded 5' priming and a J-beta primer mix drove a second PCR of roughly 7 to 11 cycles. All cDNA molecules were each tagged by a template-switch adaptor with 12 random nucleotides. TCRdb recomputed calls from the 5' RACE reads with MiXCR, one row per CDR3 protein. In the table there are about 1.1 million distinct CDR3 sequences, under 40% of which are singletons. Sequences were obtained from blood. The clonotype originates from a man aged 18 to 30 in good health.

The DNA of the CDR3 is TGCAGCGTTGGTCGACCCCTTTCGGTTGGCTACACCTTC. Encoded protein: CSVGRPLSVGYTF. The chain couples TRBV29-1 to TRBJ1-2; D gene unclear. V was pared by 4 bases and J by 7 bases, with 16 bases between. CDR1 is SQVTM, CDR2 ANQGSEA, per germline. The CDR3 loop spans 13 amino acids.